Reported below is one T cell receptor beta chain. The target antigen is unknown. The record originates from a study of cytomegalovirus exposure and HLA in healthy donors. Study-wide context: Genotyping showed roughly 86% of 398 donors falling in the Caucasian-associated ancestry cluster. Study-wide findings and caveats: In an earlier analysis, most TCR beta V segments were productive about 87% or about 30% of the time. Exclusion applied to some V segments, including TRBV6-2 and TRBV6-3, as they were indistinguishable.

The PCR made use of 60 Vbeta and 13 Jbeta primers. Generated by immunoSEQ multiplex PCR, the TCRdb table keeps only in-frame clones and is missing some. The sample has around 80,000 clones, around 60% seen once; the top ten hold 4% to 5.5%. Losses at the gene ends were 6 bases for V and 5 bases for J; bases not matched to a gene: 8. The CDR3 length is 14 residues. Germline CDR1 is MNHEY and CDR2 is SVGAGI. This rearrangement joins TRBV6-5 to TRBJ1-2; TRBD1 agrees at 8 bases. The TCR was taken from a male donor in good health and CMV-seropositive. The sequencing input was PBMCs. The CDR3 is CASRPSDRGYGYTF. The DNA for the CDR3 is TGTGCCAGCAGACCTTCCGACAGGGGATATGGCTACACCTTC.